This is a list of T cell receptor beta chains from one sample in a study of cytotoxic CD8 clonotypes in ibrutinib-treated CLL. This table comes from immunoSEQ multiplex PCR, and its TCRdb copy is limited to in-frame clones, with some not included. The sample lists 45,000 to 60,000 clones; 56% were seen once. This specimen was PBMCs, taken after 24 months of ibrutinib treatment. The receptor source for this set is a human donor with chronic lymphocytic leukemia. The CDR3 runs from the conserved cysteine through the conserved F or W. Each record gives: D gene, clone size, V gene, J gene, CDR3 DNA, CDR3 protein. The D gene is left open where the match is weak. Expanded clones get a size class; other rows say once, few or many, or leave the size out.

d_call: TRBD2
clone_size: .
v_call: TRBV5-4
j_call: TRBJ2-5
cdr3_nt: TGTGCCAGCAGCCCAACGGGACTACTGCAAGAGACCCAGTACTTC
cdr3_aa: CASSPTGLLQETQYF

d_call: .
clone_size: many
v_call: TRBV27
j_call: TRBJ2-2
cdr3_nt: TGTGCCAGCAGTTTATACCAGGGGAGGACCGGGGAGCTGTTTTTT
cdr3_aa: CASSLYQGRTGELFF

d_call: TRBD1
clone_size: .
v_call: TRBV6-5
j_call: TRBJ2-2
cdr3_nt: TGTGCCAGCAGTCCCCGGACAGGGACCTCCGTGGAGCTGTTTTTT
cdr3_aa: CASSPRTGTSVELFF

d_call: .
clone_size: medium-sized
v_call: TRBV27
j_call: TRBJ1-2
cdr3_nt: TGTGCCAGCAGTGCGGGTCCGTTTGCTGGCTACACCTTC
cdr3_aa: CASSAGPFAGYTF

d_call: .
clone_size: .
v_call: TRBV11-2
j_call: TRBJ2-5
cdr3_nt: TGTGCCAGCAGCTTAGATTTCGGGGCAGGGGAGTACCAAGAGACCCAGTACTTC
cdr3_aa: CASSLDFGAGEYQETQYF

d_call: TRBD1
clone_size: once
v_call: TRBV18
j_call: TRBJ2-2
cdr3_nt: TGTGCCAGCTCACCATTGGGCCCCAGGGGGCAAGGGAACACCGGGGAGCTGTTTTTT
cdr3_aa: CASSPLGPRGQGNTGELFF

d_call: TRBD1
clone_size: many
v_call: TRBV6-5
j_call: TRBJ1-2
cdr3_nt: TGTGCCAGCAGTTACCACGGACAGGGGAATGGCTACACCTTC
cdr3_aa: CASSYHGQGNGYTF

d_call: .
clone_size: many
v_call: TRBV29-1
j_call: TRBJ2-3
cdr3_nt: TGCAGCGTTGAAGGGGGGCGCACAGATACGCAGTATTTT
cdr3_aa: CSVEGGRTDTQYF

d_call: .
clone_size: .
v_call: TRBV15
j_call: TRBJ2-3
cdr3_nt: TGTGCCACCAGCAGACCCGCTAGCTTGAAAGATACGCAGTATTTT
cdr3_aa: CATSRPASLKDTQYF

d_call: .
clone_size: once
v_call: TRBV5-1
j_call: TRBJ1-2
cdr3_nt: TGCGCCAGCAGCGGCCTACTTGGACTGCAGATGGGCTACACCTTC
cdr3_aa: CASSGLLGLQMGYTF

d_call: .
clone_size: .
v_call: TRBV28
j_call: TRBJ2-7
cdr3_nt: TGTGCCAGCAGTTTGGTAGTAGGGGGCTACGAGCAGTACTTC
cdr3_aa: CASSLVVGGYEQYF

d_call: .
clone_size: .
v_call: TRBV10-3
j_call: TRBJ1-5
cdr3_nt: TGTGCCATACGGGGGGGTAGCAATCAGCCCCAGCATTTT
cdr3_aa: CAIRGGSNQPQHF

d_call: TRBD2
clone_size: .
v_call: TRBV5-1
j_call: TRBJ2-3
cdr3_nt: TGCGCCAGCAGCTTGGGCAGCGGGGGGTCCACAGATACGCAGTATTTT
cdr3_aa: CASSLGSGGSTDTQYF

d_call: TRBD2
clone_size: .
v_call: TRBV2
j_call: TRBJ2-3
cdr3_nt: TGTGCCAGCAGGGGGGAGGGTTCCATCGGCACAGATACGCAGTATTTT
cdr3_aa: CASRGEGSIGTDTQYF

d_call: .
clone_size: .
v_call: TRBV6-5
j_call: TRBJ2-7
cdr3_nt: TGTGCCAGCAGTTACTCGCTAGACTTCCTCTCCTACGAGCAGTACTTC
cdr3_aa: CASSYSLDFLSYEQYF

d_call: .
clone_size: .
v_call: TRBV5-1
j_call: TRBJ1-4
cdr3_nt: TGCGCCAGCAGCTTGAACAGGGCAACTAATGAAAAACTGTTTTTT
cdr3_aa: CASSLNRATNEKLFF

d_call: TRBD2
clone_size: .
v_call: TRBV4-1
j_call: TRBJ2-7
cdr3_nt: TGCGCCAGCAGCCCCCAGCGGGAGTCCTTGGAGCAGTACTTC
cdr3_aa: CASSPQRESLEQYF

d_call: .
clone_size: .
v_call: TRBV11-2
j_call: TRBJ2-6
cdr3_nt: TGTGCCAGCAGCTTGATTACCAAGCAACAAAGTCGGGCCAACGTCCTGACTTTC
cdr3_aa: CASSLITKQQSRANVLTF

d_call: .
clone_size: .
v_call: TRBV5-1
j_call: TRBJ1-3
cdr3_nt: TGCGCCAGCAGCCGGAGTATTAACTCTGGAAACACCATATATTTT
cdr3_aa: CASSRSINSGNTIYF

d_call: .
clone_size: few
v_call: TRBV18
j_call: TRBJ2-2
cdr3_nt: TGTGCCAGCTCACCGAGAGGGATCGAGGGCGGGGAGCTGTTTTTT
cdr3_aa: CASSPRGIEGGELFF

d_call: .
clone_size: .
v_call: TRBV6-1
j_call: TRBJ1-6
cdr3_nt: TGTGCCGGACAGACAGGCTCCTATAATTCACCCCTCCACTTT
cdr3_aa: CAGQTGSYNSPLHF

d_call: .
clone_size: .
v_call: TRBV28
j_call: TRBJ1-2
cdr3_nt: TGTGCCAGCAGTTTCAACAGGGACTATGGCTACACCTTC
cdr3_aa: CASSFNRDYGYTF

d_call: TRBD1
clone_size: .
v_call: TRBV29-1
j_call: TRBJ2-7
cdr3_nt: TGCAGCGTAGCACCGGGACAGGGCTTGTACGAGCAGTACTTC
cdr3_aa: CSVAPGQGLYEQYF

d_call: TRBD1
clone_size: .
v_call: TRBV28
j_call: TRBJ1-2
cdr3_nt: TGTGCCAGCAGTCCTCTAGGGACAGACTACGGCTACACCTTC
cdr3_aa: CASSPLGTDYGYTF

d_call: TRBD1
clone_size: .
v_call: TRBV7-8
j_call: TRBJ2-3
cdr3_nt: TGTGCCAGCAGCCCCATTCCGACAGGGCTGGGCACAGATACGCAGTATTTT
cdr3_aa: CASSPIPTGLGTDTQYF

d_call: TRBD1
clone_size: .
v_call: TRBV19
j_call: TRBJ2-3
cdr3_nt: TGTGCCAGTAGTATACGGACAGGGGCAGATACGCAGTATTTT
cdr3_aa: CASSIRTGADTQYF

d_call: .
clone_size: .
v_call: TRBV27
j_call: TRBJ1-1
cdr3_nt: TGTGCCAGCAGTTCCGGGGCGAACACTGAAGCTTTCTTT
cdr3_aa: CASSSGANTEAFF

d_call: TRBD2
clone_size: .
v_call: TRBV19
j_call: TRBJ2-2
cdr3_nt: TGTGCCAGTAGTACCTTACCGGGACTAGCGCGCTACACCGGGGAGCTGTTTTTT
cdr3_aa: CASSTLPGLARYTGELFF

d_call: .
clone_size: few
v_call: TRBV14
j_call: TRBJ1-1
cdr3_nt: TGTGCCAGCAGCCAAGAATCCCGACCGGGAGCTCGAGCTTTCTTT
cdr3_aa: CASSQESRPGARAFF

d_call: .
clone_size: once
v_call: TRBV6-1
j_call: TRBJ1-5
cdr3_nt: TGTGCCAGCAGTGAATTTGGAGGGCTCCAGCATTTT
cdr3_aa: CASSEFGGLQHF

d_call: TRBD1
clone_size: .
v_call: TRBV29-1
j_call: TRBJ1-4
cdr3_nt: TGCAGCGTTAGGGGACAGGAAGAAAAACTGTTTTTT
cdr3_aa: CSVRGQEEKLFF

d_call: TRBD1
clone_size: .
v_call: TRBV6-1
j_call: TRBJ2-3
cdr3_nt: TGTGCCAGCAGTGACCAGGGGGCGCAGTATTTT
cdr3_aa: CASSDQGAQYF

d_call: TRBD1
clone_size: .
v_call: TRBV2
j_call: TRBJ1-2
cdr3_nt: TGTGCCAGCAGTGCGACAGACAGGGGGGCCTATGGCTACACCTTC
cdr3_aa: CASSATDRGAYGYTF

d_call: TRBD1
clone_size: .
v_call: TRBV11-2
j_call: TRBJ1-5
cdr3_nt: TGTGCCAGCAGCTTAGCAGGGGGACAGCCCCAGCATTTT
cdr3_aa: CASSLAGGQPQHF

d_call: .
clone_size: few
v_call: TRBV5-1
j_call: TRBJ2-2
cdr3_nt: TGCGCCAGCTCAGGGGTTACCTCCTCCGGGGAGCTGTTTTTT
cdr3_aa: CASSGVTSSGELFF

d_call: .
clone_size: .
v_call: TRBV27
j_call: TRBJ1-5
cdr3_nt: TGTGCCAGCAGTTGGACATCCAATCAGCCCCAGCATTTT
cdr3_aa: CASSWTSNQPQHF

d_call: .
clone_size: .
v_call: TRBV19
j_call: TRBJ1-2
cdr3_nt: TGTGCCAGTAGCCAGAGAATAAACTATGGCTACACCTTC
cdr3_aa: CASSQRINYGYTF

d_call: TRBD1
clone_size: few
v_call: TRBV7-9
j_call: TRBJ2-6
cdr3_nt: TGTGCCAGCAGCTGGGACAGCTCTGGGGCCAACGTCCTGACTTTC
cdr3_aa: CASSWDSSGANVLTF

d_call: .
clone_size: .
v_call: TRBV28
j_call: TRBJ1-6
cdr3_nt: TGTGCCAGCAGCTCGGGGTTCGTTAATTCACCCCTCCACTTT
cdr3_aa: CASSSGFVNSPLHF

d_call: TRBD2
clone_size: few
v_call: TRBV7-8
j_call: TRBJ2-7
cdr3_nt: TGTGCCAGCAGCTTAGATTGGGGGGGGAAAGTGAAGTACTTC
cdr3_aa: CASSLDWGGKVKYF

d_call: TRBD2
clone_size: .
v_call: TRBV18
j_call: TRBJ2-1
cdr3_nt: TGTGCCAGCTCACCACCAAGGCCTTATGGACTAGCGGAACCCTACAATGAGCAGTTCTTC
cdr3_aa: CASSPPRPYGLAEPYNEQFF

d_call: .
clone_size: .
v_call: TRBV28
j_call: TRBJ1-1
cdr3_nt: TGTGCCAGCAGTTTATCAGGGCTTGAAGCTTTCTTT
cdr3_aa: CASSLSGLEAFF

d_call: .
clone_size: .
v_call: TRBV28
j_call: TRBJ1-5
cdr3_nt: TGTGCCAGCAGTTTAGTGTATCAGCCCCAGCATTTT
cdr3_aa: CASSLVYQPQHF

d_call: .
clone_size: .
v_call: TRBV9
j_call: TRBJ2-7
cdr3_nt: TGTGCCAGCAGCCTCCTGACCTCGGGCGAGCAGTACTTC
cdr3_aa: CASSLLTSGEQYF

d_call: .
clone_size: .
v_call: TRBV28
j_call: TRBJ2-5
cdr3_nt: TGTGCCAGCAGTTTAATAGGTGGAGAGACCCAGTACTTC
cdr3_aa: CASSLIGGETQYF